Only one count was recorded for the clone carrying this T cell receptor beta chain. V was clipped by 6 bases and J by 2 bases, with 23 bases between them. CDR1 and CDR2 from the germline V gene are MDHEN and SYDVKM. This CDR3 has 18 amino acids. The data belong to a study of shared T cell receptors in the human thymus. Profiled with immunoSEQ multiplex PCR; TCRdb holds only in-frame clones, not every one. Of more than 550,000 clones listed, around 87% are singletons. Another study also made use of these data, one on human thymus T cells. That work states: In thymic and blood repertoires alike, V and J usage looked biased.

This chain joins TRBV28 and TRBJ2-1; possible D gene TRBD2, 6 bases. The sequencing input was thymocytes. The sequence came from a boy in the first two years of life with a congenital heart defect. The CDR3 spells CASSDGMVGLAPYNEQFF. In DNA, the CDR3 is TGTGCCAGCAGCGACGGCATGGTAGGGCTAGCGCCCTACAATGAGCAGTTCTTC.